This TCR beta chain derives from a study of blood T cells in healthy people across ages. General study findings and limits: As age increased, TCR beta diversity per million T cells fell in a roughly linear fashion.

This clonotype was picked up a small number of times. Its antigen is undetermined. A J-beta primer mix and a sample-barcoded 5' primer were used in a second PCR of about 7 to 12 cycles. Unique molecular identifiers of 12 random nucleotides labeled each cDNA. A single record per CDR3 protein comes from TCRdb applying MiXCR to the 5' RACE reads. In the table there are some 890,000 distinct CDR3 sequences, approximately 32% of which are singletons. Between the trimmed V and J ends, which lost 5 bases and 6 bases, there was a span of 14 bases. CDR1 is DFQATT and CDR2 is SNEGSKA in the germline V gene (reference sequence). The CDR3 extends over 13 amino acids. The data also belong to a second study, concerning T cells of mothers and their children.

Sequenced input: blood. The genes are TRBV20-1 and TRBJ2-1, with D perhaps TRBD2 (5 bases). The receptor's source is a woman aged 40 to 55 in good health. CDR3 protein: CSAVSGERNEQFF. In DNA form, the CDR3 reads TGCAGTGCTGTGAGCGGAGAGCGCAATGAGCAGTTCTTC.